Presented here are 26 T cell receptor beta chains from one specimen sequenced in a study of T cell repertoires in cytomegalovirus infection. TCRdb itself ran the reads through MiXCR, one entry per CDR3 protein. The sample shows 20,000 to 25,000 distinct CDR3 sequences, roughly 40% of them seen only once. Antigens of these TCRs are unknown. The source material was CD8+ T cells from cultured PBMCs, sampled from culture after CMV antigen stimulation. The receptors stem from a human donor in good health (CMV status not recorded). Some clones in this sample may be carry-over from other donors' samples.

This sequence joins TRBV6-6 and TRBJ2-3; D ambiguous. The germline gives CDR1 MNHNY, CDR2 SVGAGI (reference sequence). Trimming took off 2 bases at V and 2 bases at J, with 8 bases between the two ends. This CDR3 is built from 14 residues. The CDR3 here is CASSYGQNTDTQYF. CDR3 bases: TGTGCCAGCAGTTACGGCCAGAACACAGATACGCAGTATTTT.

This clonotype has just one count. The CDR3 reads CASSLNRGHEQYF. The CDR3 DNA sequence: TGTGCCAGCAGTCTAAACAGGGGTCACGAGCAGTACTTC. V usage is TRBV27 and J usage is TRBJ2-7, with 7 positions matching TRBD1. Germline V lookup: CDR1 MNHEY, CDR2 SMNVEV (reference sequence). Trimming removed 5 bases from V and 5 bases from J; junction bases left unmatched: 6. This CDR3 region has 13 residues.

This chain connects TRBV7-2 to TRBJ2-7; TRBD1 or TRBD2 may be the D gene (5 bases each). Germline CDR1 is SGHTA and CDR2 is FQGNSA. This CDR3 region has 14 residues. Trimming stripped 2 bases from V and 4 bases from J, with 12 bases between. The CDR3, as DNA: TGTGCCAGCAGCTTACCGGGGACCTTTTACGAGCAGTACTTC. Its translation is CASSLPGTFYEQYF.

This clonotype has a count of ten or more. The chain couples TRBV7-2 to TRBJ2-3; weak D call: TRBD2 (6 bases). CDR1 and CDR2 (germline): SGHTA, FQGNSA. The CDR3 has 17 amino acids. Trimming took off 5 bases at V and 2 bases at J, with 20 bases between the two ends. In nucleotides, the CDR3 is TGTGCCAGCAGCCGACCGACATCTAGCGACGACACAGATACGCAGTATTTT. It encodes CASSRPTSSDDTDTQYF.

The V call is TRBV7-6, the J call TRBJ2-1, with TRBD2 matching 7 bases. This CDR3 has 13 amino acids. CDR1 is SGHVS and CDR2 is FNYEAQ in the germline V gene. This CDR3 is CILWGGAYNEQFF. CDR3 DNA sequence: TGTATCTTGTGGGGGGGGGCCTACAATGAGCAGTTCTTC.

In its sample, this clonotype was seen a few times. This chain joins TRBV7-2 and TRBJ2-5; TRBD2 aligns across 9 bases. CDR3 size: 16 residues. Germline V gives CDR1 SGHTA, CDR2 FQGNSA. Trimming cost V 7 bases and J 3 bases; bases outside gene matches: 12. For the CDR3, the DNA is TGTGCCAGCACCGCAGTTTGGGCTAGCGGGGAAGAGACCCAGTACTTC. Translating it yields CASTAVWASGEETQYF.

This clonotype was seen repeatedly, ten times or more. The CDR3 nucleotides read TGTGCCAGCAGTGAAGCAGTGGGAGGGCACGAGCAGTACTTC. Protein sequence: CASSEAVGGHEQYF. The chain uses TRBV6-1 and TRBJ2-7; 7 positions match TRBD2. The length of the CDR3 is 14 residues. Germline V gives CDR1 MNHNS, CDR2 SASEGT. Losses at the gene ends were 0 bases for V and 5 bases for J; bases not matched to a gene: 4.

This clonotype was detected ten times or more. This chain links TRBV7-2 with TRBJ2-6, with TRBD1 identical over 9 bases. The trim removed 5 bases at V and 0 bases at J, leaving 8 bases unmatched. This CDR3 region has 18 residues. The V gene's germline CDR1 is SGHTA and CDR2 FQGNSA. The chain's CDR3 is CASSRRDRAVSGANVLTF. Here the CDR3 DNA reads TGTGCCAGCAGCCGACGGGACAGGGCGGTCTCTGGGGCCAACGTCCTGACTTTC.

This clonotype was observed a few times. The genes are TRBV5-1 and TRBJ2-7; D is ambiguous. This CDR3 contains 12 residues. In germline, CDR1 is SGHRS, CDR2 YFSETQ. V lost 1 base, J lost 2 bases, and 4 bases lay in between. CDR3 loop: CASSLTAYEQYF. CDR3 nucleotide sequence: TGCGCCAGCAGCTTGACGGCCTACGAGCAGTACTTC.

The chain recombines TRBV7-4 with TRBJ2-7, with 12 bases that match TRBD1. Germline V lookup: CDR1 SGHVT, CDR2 SQSDAQ. CDR3 length equals 15 residues. Germline trimming cut 5 bases from V and 9 bases from J; bases unmatched to any gene: 11. CDR3 sequence: CASSPLGQGADGQYF. For the CDR3, the DNA is TGTGCCAGCAGCCCCCTGGGACAGGGGGCGGATGGGCAGTACTTC.

The genes are TRBV6-5 and TRBJ2-7, with D maybe TRBD2 (6 bases). The CDR3 is 14 amino acids. V was trimmed by 5 bases and J by 6 bases, leaving 17 bases between them. Germline values: CDR1 MNHEY, CDR2 SVGAGI. The CDR3 DNA is TGTGCCAGCAGTGCGACTAGTCAACAAAGCGAGCAGTACTTC. Translation gives CASSATSQQSEQYF.

The chain carries TRBV7-2 and TRBJ1-5, with TRBD1 identical over 12 bases. Germline CDR1 reads SGHTA; CDR2 reads FQGNSA. Trimming cost V 3 bases and J 8 bases; bases outside gene matches: 5. The CDR3 runs 15 residues. The CDR3 spells CASSFGTGGDEPQHF. The CDR3 DNA follows: TGTGCCAGCAGCTTCGGGACAGGGGGCGACGAGCCCCAGCATTTT.

This clonotype turned up a few times. V is TRBV4-1 and J is TRBJ2-3; 12 nucleotides agree with TRBD2. The germline V gene has CDR1 MGHRA and CDR2 YSYEKL. The CDR3 sequence is 17 residues long. V lost 3 bases to trimming and J lost 6 bases; unmatched junction nucleotides: 10. The CDR3: CASSQELLAGGGDTQYF. The CDR3 region has the DNA TGCGCCAGCAGCCAGGAACTACTAGCGGGAGGTGGCGATACGCAGTATTTT.

This clonotype was seen many times. This chain links TRBV18 with TRBJ1-1; D possibly corresponds to TRBD1 (5 bases). The V gene lost 2 bases and the J gene lost 4 bases, with 8 bases spanning the gap. There are 13 residues in the CDR3. Per germline, CDR1 KGHSH and CDR2 LQKENI. Written as DNA, the CDR3 is TGTGCCAGCTCACCAGGGGGGAGCACTGAAGCTTTCTTT. This encodes CASSPGGSTEAFF.

The chain has TRBV10-2 and TRBJ2-1; D may be TRBD1 (8 bases). Between the trimmed V and J ends, which lost 3 bases and 3 bases, there was a span of 15 bases. Looked up from germline, CDR1 is WSHSY and CDR2 is SAAADI. This CDR3 has 16 residues. CDR3 sequence: CASSDGQGGFYNEQFF. The DNA for the CDR3 is TGCGCCAGCAGTGATGGACAGGGAGGGTTCTACAATGAGCAGTTCTTC.

This clonotype has just a few counts. The rearrangement uses TRBV7-2 and TRBJ2-7; a possible D gene is TRBD2 (7 bases). Germline V gene sequence: CDR1 SGHTA, CDR2 FQGNSA. Trimming took off 4 bases at V and 5 bases at J, with 18 bases between the two ends. The CDR3 has 15 residues. CDR3 nucleotide sequence: TGTGCCAGCAGCTATAACCGGGGGGCTGAAAACGAGCAGTACTTC. Its protein product is CASSYNRGAENEQYF.

V and J are TRBV20-1 and TRBJ2-7; TRBD1 agrees at 9 bases. Trimming took 0 bases from V and 2 from J; bases not matched to a gene: 5. This CDR3 is 15 amino acids long. Germline CDR1 and CDR2: DFQATT and SNEGSKA (reference sequence). Here the CDR3 reads CSAREGTGKAYEQYF. The CDR3 nucleotides are TGCAGTGCTAGAGAAGGGACAGGGAAAGCCTACGAGCAGTACTTC.

The rearrangement links TRBV19 to TRBJ2-1; D is possibly TRBD2 (6 bases). V gave up 2 bases and J gave up 0 bases, with 11 bases separating them. Germline loops: CDR1 LNHDA, CDR2 SQIVND (reference sequence). This CDR3 spans 16 amino acids. CDR3 in amino acids: CASSILTTSSYNEQFF. The CDR3 region has the DNA TGTGCCAGTAGTATATTAACGACTAGCTCCTACAATGAGCAGTTCTTC.

This clonotype has only a few counts. This chain links TRBV6-1 with TRBJ1-5; 7 bases fit TRBD1. CDR1 and CDR2 from the germline V gene are MNHNS and SASEGT. The CDR3 has 15 residues. The V and J ends lost 7 bases and 6 bases, in that order; junction bases with no gene match: 12. The CDR3 sequence is CASTKSPDRAQPQHF. CDR3 in DNA: TGTGCCAGCACTAAAAGTCCCGACAGGGCTCAGCCCCAGCATTTT.

This clonotype showed up just a few times. V usage is TRBV13 and J usage is TRBJ2-5; 8 bases are a match to TRBD2. The germline gives CDR1 PRHDT, CDR2 FYEKMQ (reference sequence). V lost 3 bases and J lost 4; bases outside the gene matches: 10. The CDR3 totals 16 residues. CDR3 protein: CASSLRTSNVLETQYF. DNA of the CDR3: TGTGCCAGCAGCTTGCGGACTAGCAACGTCTTAGAGACCCAGTACTTC.

This chain connects TRBV4-2 to TRBJ2-7; D gene ambiguous. CDR3 length equals 13 residues. Germline V gene data show CDR1 as LGHNA and CDR2 as YNFKEQ. V shed 0 bases and J shed 4 bases, with 7 bases lying between them. CDR3 sequence (DNA): TGTGCCAGCAGCCAAGAACGGGCGTACGAGCAGTACTTC. Its translation is CASSQERAYEQYF.

The CDR3 here is CASSDTSVVPGNEQFF. The CDR3 coding sequence is TGTGCCAGCAGTGATACTAGCGTGGTTCCGGGGAATGAGCAGTTCTTC. The rearrangement links TRBV6-5 to TRBJ2-1; 7 bases fit TRBD2. Per germline, CDR1 MNHEY and CDR2 SVGAGI. This CDR3 region has 16 residues. V was pared by 5 bases and J by 7 bases, with 14 bases of the junction left unmatched.

The gene calls are TRBV12-3 or TRBV12-4 and TRBJ1-4; tentative D call: TRBD1 (6 bases). V was shortened by 3 bases and J by 5 bases, with 10 bases between the two germline ends. This CDR3 comprises 14 residues. The chain's CDR3 is CASSFGTPNEKLFF. CDR3 sequence (DNA): TGTGCCAGCAGTTTTGGGACACCGAATGAAAAACTGTTTTTT.

Points on this clonotype: The junction and the germline gene differ at one end; a read error may be behind it. The rearrangement links TRBV4-1 to TRBJ1-5; 7 bases line up with TRBD1. Germline CDR1 MGHRA, CDR2 YSYEKL. CDR3 length equals 16 residues. The CDR3 protein is CASSPGGGGYNPPQHF. CDR3 nucleotides: TGCGCCAGCAGCCCAGGGGGGGGGGGATACAATCCGCCCCAGCATTTT.

The gene calls are TRBV6-2 or TRBV6-3 and TRBJ1-2; tentatively, D is TRBD1 (5 bases). This CDR3 is 16 amino acids long. The germline gives CDR1 MNHEY, CDR2 SVGEGT. The V gene lost 2 bases and the J gene lost 3 bases, with 16 bases spanning the gap. DNA for the CDR3: TGTGCCAGCAGTTACGAATTGAGGGGCGCGGACTATGGCTACACCTTC. Protein sequence: CASSYELRGADYGYTF.

This clonotype was counted a few times. The chain employs TRBV6-5 and TRBJ2-2; TRBD1 aligns across 8 bases. The length of the CDR3 is 15 residues. The germline CDR1 and CDR2 sequences are MNHEY and SVGAGI. The ends lost 5 bases at V and 4 bases at J; junction bases unmatched: 6. The CDR3 sequence is CASSLGQGPTGELFF. CDR3 nucleotides: TGTGCCAGCAGTCTCGGACAGGGCCCCACCGGGGAGCTGTTTTTT.